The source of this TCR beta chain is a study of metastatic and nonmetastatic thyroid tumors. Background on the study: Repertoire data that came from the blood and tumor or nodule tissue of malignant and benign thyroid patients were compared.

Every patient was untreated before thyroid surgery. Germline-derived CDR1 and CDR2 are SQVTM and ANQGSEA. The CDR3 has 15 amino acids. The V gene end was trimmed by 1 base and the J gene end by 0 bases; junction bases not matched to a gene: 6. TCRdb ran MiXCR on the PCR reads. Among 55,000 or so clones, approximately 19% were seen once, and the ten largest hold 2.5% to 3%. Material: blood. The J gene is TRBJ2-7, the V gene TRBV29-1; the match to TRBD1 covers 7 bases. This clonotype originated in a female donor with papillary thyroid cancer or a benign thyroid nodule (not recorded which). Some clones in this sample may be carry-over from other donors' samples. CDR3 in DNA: TGCAGCGTTGAAGTGATCGACAGGGTCTCCTACGAGCAGTACTTC. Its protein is CSVEVIDRVSYEQYF.